This TCR beta chain was captured by sequencing in a study of cytomegalovirus exposure and HLA in healthy donors. Overall study findings and caveats: Sequences of the TCR beta chain were said to predict the HLA-A and HLA-B alleles of most subjects accurately.

A note on this clone: The target antigen is unknown.

Amplification used 60 Vbeta primers and 13 Jbeta primers. Clones were read by immunoSEQ multiplex PCR, and TCRdb kept only the in-frame ones, dropping some. The profile shows fewer than 250,000 clones, 70% to 85% of them singletons. In germline, CDR1 is SGHDT, CDR2 YYEEEE. V lost 0 bases, J lost 6 bases, and 13 bases lay in between. This CDR3 comprises 14 residues. The material sequenced was PBMCs. The sequence was obtained from a male donor in good health and CMV-seronegative. V usage is TRBV5-6 and J usage is TRBJ2-7; a weak D match, TRBD2 (6 bases). The CDR3 DNA reads TGTGCCAGCAGCTTGGCTGGGCGGGACTTCGAGCAGTACTTC. Translating it yields CASSLAGRDFEQYF.